These 27 T cell receptor beta chains were sequenced from one sample in a study of T-cell memory formation after mild COVID-19. TCRdb re-called the 5' RACE reads through MiXCR, storing one row per CDR3 protein. The sample shows 150,000 to 200,000 distinct CDR3 sequences, roughly 31% of them seen only once. The sequenced sample was PBMCs or a T cell subset sorted from them (not recorded which). These receptors all come from an adult woman who had mild COVID-19 (a few samples of this study predate the infection). Cell type and time point are not known.

The chain joins TRBV5-4 to TRBJ2-1; 8 bases align to TRBD2. The CDR3 is 14 amino acids. Germline CDR1 SGHNT, CDR2 YYREEE (reference sequence). The junction had 3 bases not matched to a gene; V was cut back by 4 bases and J by 3 bases. CDR3 nucleotides: TGTGCCAGCAGCAGTAGCGGGGACTACAATGAGCAGTTCTTC. This translates into CASSSSGDYNEQFF.

A few counts support this clonotype. This chain uses TRBV13 with TRBJ1-1; D is unclear. Looked up from germline, CDR1 is PRHDT and CDR2 is FYEKMQ (reference sequence). This CDR3 contains 13 residues. V lost 8 bases, J lost 5 bases, and 15 bases lay in between. CDR3 residues: CASVGEAGTEAFF. The CDR3 DNA is TGTGCCAGCGTCGGGGAGGCCGGGACTGAAGCTTTCTTT.

The rearrangement links TRBV4-3 to TRBJ2-1; D remains ambiguous. Germline lookup yields CDR1 LGHNA and CDR2 YSLEER. CDR3 size: 15 residues. Trimming pared 1 base from V and 1 base from J, leaving 8 bases between. CDR3 nucleotides: TGCGCCAGCAGCCAAGGTCACGGGTCCTACAATGAGCAGTTCTTC. Protein: CASSQGHGSYNEQFF.

This clonotype has a handful of counts. The CDR3 spells CASSAGLGTGELFF. DNA of the CDR3: TGTGCCAGTAGTGCCGGACTAGGAACCGGGGAGCTGTTTTTT. The chain employs TRBV19 and TRBJ2-2, with 7 bases fitting TRBD2. Germline CDR1 reads LNHDA; CDR2 reads SQIVND (reference sequence). The CDR3 is 14 amino acids. The V segment lost 5 bases and the J segment 5 bases; nucleotides outside the gene matches: 5.

This clonotype was seen a few times. The chain employs TRBV12-3 or TRBV12-4 and TRBJ1-2, with D possibly being TRBD1 (6 bases). V shed 2 bases and J shed 8 bases, with 9 bases lying between them. This CDR3 spans 12 amino acids. The CDR3 loop is CASSLYREGYTF. The CDR3 region has the DNA TGTGCCAGCAGTTTATACAGGGAAGGCTACACCTTC.

The chain carries TRBV7-9 and TRBJ2-1; D not resolved. This CDR3 spans 13 amino acids. Deletions cut 3 bases from V and 4 bases from J, with 7 bases between. The V gene's germline CDR1 is SEHNR and CDR2 FQNEAQ (reference sequence). In nucleotides, the CDR3 is TGTGCCAGCAGCTTCGCCCTATACAATGAGCAGTTCTTC. Translating it yields CASSFALYNEQFF.

This chain links TRBV7-7 with TRBJ2-1, with 9 bases matching TRBD1. CDR1 is SSHAT and CDR2 is FNYEAQ in the germline V gene (reference sequence). The CDR3 length is 13 residues. J was trimmed by 9 bases and V by 6 bases; bases with no gene match: 6. The CDR3 coding sequence is TGTGCCAGCAGTCCAGACAGGGGGGGTGAGCAGTTCTTC. It translates to CASSPDRGGEQFF.

This chain connects TRBV3-1 to TRBJ1-3, with a possible D match to TRBD1 (5 bases). V was clipped by 4 bases and J by 1 base, with 8 bases between them. The CDR3 spans 14 residues. Germline assignment: CDR1 LGHDT and CDR2 YNNKEL (reference sequence). This CDR3 is CASSRGQSGNTIYF. CDR3 bases: TGTGCCAGCAGCCGAGGACAATCTGGAAACACCATATATTTT.

By share of the sample, this clonotype is medium-sized. V and J are TRBV7-3 and TRBJ1-1; 7 positions match TRBD1. The CDR3 is made up of 16 amino acids. The V and J ends lost 0 bases and 2 bases, in that order; junction bases with no gene match: 6. Germline values: CDR1 SGHTA, CDR2 FQGTGA. CDR3 loop: CASSLTPTGRNTEAFF. CDR3 DNA sequence: TGTGCCAGCAGCTTAACACCGACAGGGCGTAACACTGAAGCTTTCTTT.

The chain links TRBV19 to TRBJ2-1, with D possibly called TRBD1 or TRBD2 (6 bases each). The V gene's germline CDR1 is LNHDA and CDR2 SQIVND (reference sequence). This CDR3 is built from 14 residues. V lost 1 base and J lost 6, with 10 bases in between. CDR3 in amino acids: CASSIGGGLNEQFF. The CDR3 region has the DNA TGTGCCAGTAGTATAGGAGGGGGACTCAATGAGCAGTTCTTC.

The chain combines TRBV6-1 with TRBJ2-2; 8 bases line up with TRBD2. CDR1 is MNHNS and CDR2 is SASEGT in the germline V gene. V dropped 3 bases and J dropped 6; count of bases not matched to a gene: 3. The CDR3 contains 14 residues. In nucleotides, the CDR3 is TGTGCCAGCAGTGATGGGACTAGGTCCGGGGAGCTGTTTTTT. This sequence encodes CASSDGTRSGELFF.

This chain uses TRBV2 with TRBJ2-7; D not resolved. This CDR3 comprises 13 residues. CDR1 and CDR2 from the germline V gene are SNHLY and FYNNEI. With 1 base removed from V and 6 bases from J, the gap between germline ends came to 10 bases. The CDR3: CASSEGGDSEQYF. As DNA, the CDR3 is TGTGCCAGCAGTGAAGGTGGGGATTCCGAGCAGTACTTC.

CDR3 in DNA: TGTGCCAGCAGCTCGACCCTTAACATGAACACTGAAGCTTTCTTT. It specifies CASSSTLNMNTEAFF. The genes are TRBV7-9 and TRBJ1-1; D not resolved. The CDR3 is made up of 15 amino acids. The V end was cut by 4 bases, the J end by 0 bases, with 12 bases between. The V gene's germline CDR1 is SEHNR and CDR2 FQNEAQ (reference sequence).

This clonotype appeared a few times. V gene TRBV28 combines with J gene TRBJ2-5, with unresolved D. The CDR3 runs to 13 residues. CDR1 is MDHEN, CDR2 SYDVKM, per germline. The V end lost 4 bases, the J end lost 6 bases, and 12 bases lay between the germline ends. In DNA, the CDR3 is TGTGCCAGCAGTTCCCATAGTACCAAGACCCAGTACTTC. It encodes CASSSHSTKTQYF.

V and J are TRBV24-1 and TRBJ2-1; D uncertain. The CDR3 runs 13 residues. Germline V lookup: CDR1 KGHDR, CDR2 SFDVKD. Trimming removed 3 bases from V and 6 bases from J, with 8 bases in between. The CDR3 DNA reads TGTGCCACCAGTGATCCCACAGTCAATGAGCAGTTCTTC. It translates to CATSDPTVNEQFF.

J is TRBJ1-1 and V is TRBV7-3; 9 bases line up with TRBD1. V was pared by 5 bases and J by 10 bases, with 8 bases of the junction left unmatched. The CDR3 totals 13 residues. Looked up from germline, CDR1 is SGHTA and CDR2 is FQGTGA. CDR3 sequence (DNA): TGTGCCAGCAGCCCCGGACAGGGGAATGTAGCTTTCTTT. Translation: CASSPGQGNVAFF. The variable domain in full, with the rest retrieved from reference TRBV7-3 and TRBJ1-1, is GAGVSQTPSNKVTEKGKYVELRCDPISGHTALYWYRQSLGQGPEFLIYFQGTGAADDSGLPNDRFFAVRPEGSVSTLKIQRTERGDSAVYLCASSPGQGNVAFFGQGTRLTVV.

The genes are TRBV7-2 and TRBJ2-2; 14 bases map to TRBD2. The V gene end was trimmed by 11 bases and the J gene end by 5 bases; junction bases not matched to a gene: 13. In germline, CDR1 is SGHTA, CDR2 FQGNSA. This CDR3 comprises 17 residues. The CDR3 sequence is CASAQGGLAGVTGELFF. CDR3 in DNA: TGTGCCTCCGCCCAGGGGGGACTAGCGGGAGTTACCGGGGAGCTGTTTTTT.

This clonotype was picked up a small number of times. CDR3 protein: CATSRDGRHKLFF. The CDR3 DNA follows: TGTGCCACCAGCAGAGATGGGAGGCATAAACTGTTTTTT. V gene TRBV15 combines with J gene TRBJ1-4; D gene ambiguous. The V end was cut by 0 bases, the J end by 11 bases, with 10 bases between. The CDR3 has 13 residues. Germline V gene sequence: CDR1 LNHNV, CDR2 YYDKDF (reference sequence).

CDR3 residues: CASTFDRVGNTEAFF. The CDR3 nucleotides are TGTGCCAGTACTTTCGACAGGGTAGGGAACACTGAAGCTTTCTTT. This chain uses TRBV19 with TRBJ1-1, with 7 bases that match TRBD1. V gave up 7 bases and J gave up 1 base; unmatched junction bases: 9. There are 15 residues in the CDR3. CDR1 LNHDA and CDR2 SQIVND come from the germline V gene (reference sequence).

The rearrangement uses TRBV24-1 and TRBJ2-4; D unresolved. The germline V gene has CDR1 KGHDR and CDR2 SFDVKD. There are 12 residues in the CDR3. V lost 5 bases to trimming and J lost 5 bases, with 6 bases between them. The CDR3 region is CATSGVQNIQYF. In nucleotides, the CDR3 is TGTGCCACCAGTGGTGTCCAAAACATTCAGTACTTC.

The rearrangement joins TRBV4-3 to TRBJ2-1; 15 bases are shared with TRBD2. V was clipped by 4 bases and J by 6 bases; unmatched bases: 10. Germline CDR1 is LGHNA and CDR2 is YSLEER. CDR3 length equals 18 residues. As DNA, the CDR3 is TGCGCCAGCAGCCTGGGACTAGCGGGAGGCCTTAACCCCAATGAGCAGTTCTTC. Its translation is CASSLGLAGGLNPNEQFF.

This clonotype was seen a handful of times. This sequence joins TRBV2 and TRBJ2-1; tentatively, D is TRBD2 (6 bases). The germline CDR1 and CDR2 sequences are SNHLY and FYNNEI. The germline V and J ends were trimmed by 6 bases and 7 bases, with 7 bases remaining between them. CDR3 length: 11 residues. CDR3 DNA: TGTGCCAGCAGAGGAGGGAATGAGCAGTTCTTC. Amino acid sequence: CASRGGNEQFF.

The V and J genes are TRBV27 and TRBJ1-5; D not resolved. CDR1 is MNHEY, CDR2 SMNVEV, per germline (reference sequence). V lost 3 bases and J lost 8, with 8 bases in between. The CDR3 length is 12 residues. CDR3 protein: CASSLVGEPQHF. CDR3 coding DNA: TGTGCCAGCAGTTTGGTTGGAGAGCCCCAGCATTTT.

This clonotype was seen once. The chain links TRBV13 to TRBJ2-1; D not certain. The CDR3 length is 15 residues. Germline assignment: CDR1 PRHDT and CDR2 FYEKMQ (reference sequence). The germline V and J ends were trimmed by 1 base and 8 bases, with 15 bases remaining between them. CDR3 sequence (DNA): TGTGCCAGCAGCTTAGAGGGCCTGGGCAGCCATGAGCAGTTCTTC. Translating it yields CASSLEGLGSHEQFF.

This chain links TRBV20-1 with TRBJ1-1; the D gene is possibly TRBD1 (5 bases). The CDR3 loop spans 13 amino acids. Germline V CDR1 and CDR2: DFQATT, SNEGSKA (reference sequence). Trimming left V 2 bases short and J 3 bases short, with 10 bases between. For the CDR3, the DNA is TGCAGTGCTAGACCGGGGCGAGACACTGAAGCTTTCTTT. It is translated as CSARPGRDTEAFF.

This chain links TRBV24-1 with TRBJ2-5, with 10 bases that match TRBD1. The CDR3 contains 13 residues. Per germline, CDR1 KGHDR and CDR2 SFDVKD. The V and J ends lost 8 bases and 3 bases, in that order; junction bases with no gene match: 2. The chain's CDR3 is CATNGQGEETQYF. In nucleotides, the CDR3 is TGTGCCACCAACGGACAGGGGGAAGAGACCCAGTACTTC.

This clonotype was picked up a small number of times. The chain uses TRBV12-3 or TRBV12-4 and TRBJ2-1; 10 bases agree with TRBD2. The CDR3 runs 17 residues. V lost 2 bases, J lost 7 bases, and 11 bases stayed unmatched. The CDR3: CASSLRVSASGSNEQFF. CDR3 nucleotides: TGTGCCAGCAGTTTAAGGGTTTCGGCTAGCGGGAGTAATGAGCAGTTCTTC.